This is a list of T cell receptor beta chains from one sample in a study of blood T cell repertoires in COVID-19. Libraries were prepared by immunoSEQ multiplex PCR; TCRdb keeps only in-frame clonotypes and omits some of them. The sample has 400,000 to 450,000 clones; 80% to 90% are singletons. The material sequenced was PBMCs or T cells enriched from blood (not recorded which). The receptor source for this set is a man aged 25 to 45 who had recovered from COVID-19. The CDR3 runs from the conserved cysteine through the conserved F or W. D genes are given only for firm matches. A row's size may be missing; if present it is once, few, many or a size class.

j_call: TRBJ2-2
v_call: TRBV29-1
cdr3_length: 16
d_call: TRBD2
clone_size: few
cdr3_aa: CSVQRGLAGNTGELFF
cdr3_nt: TGCAGCGTTCAACGGGGCCTAGCGGGGAACACCGGGGAGCTGTTTTTT

j_call: TRBJ2-1
v_call: TRBV6-6
cdr3_length: 14
d_call: TRBD2
clone_size: .
cdr3_aa: CASRTSGRTNEQFF
cdr3_nt: TGTGCCAGCAGAACTAGCGGGAGGACCAATGAGCAGTTCTTC

j_call: TRBJ1-1
v_call: TRBV6-2/TRBV6-3
cdr3_length: 12
d_call: .
clone_size: .
cdr3_aa: CASSTDLPEAFF
cdr3_nt: TGTGCCAGCAGTACGGACTTACCTGAAGCTTTCTTT

j_call: TRBJ1-2
v_call: TRBV5-1
cdr3_length: 14
d_call: TRBD1
clone_size: .
cdr3_aa: CASSGAPGGSGYTF
cdr3_nt: TGCGCCAGCAGCGGAGCCCCAGGGGGTAGTGGCTACACCTTC

j_call: TRBJ2-1
v_call: TRBV18
cdr3_length: 12
d_call: .
clone_size: .
cdr3_aa: CASHRGDNEQFF
cdr3_nt: TGTGCCAGCCACCGCGGGGACAATGAGCAGTTCTTC

j_call: TRBJ2-3
v_call: TRBV27
cdr3_length: 14
d_call: .
clone_size: .
cdr3_aa: CASSLLTSTDTQYF
cdr3_nt: TGTGCCAGCAGTTTACTGACAAGCACAGATACGCAGTATTTT

j_call: TRBJ2-1
v_call: TRBV5-4
cdr3_length: 16
d_call: TRBD2
clone_size: .
cdr3_aa: CASRFPGLAANNEQFF
cdr3_nt: TGTGCCAGCAGGTTCCCGGGACTAGCGGCCAACAATGAGCAGTTCTTC

j_call: TRBJ2-2
v_call: TRBV2
cdr3_length: 18
d_call: TRBD1
clone_size: .
cdr3_aa: CASSVGQGAYSNTGELFF
cdr3_nt: TGTGCCAGCAGTGTGGGACAGGGGGCATACTCGAACACCGGGGAGCTGTTTTTT

j_call: TRBJ1-1
v_call: TRBV4-1
cdr3_length: 16
d_call: .
clone_size: .
cdr3_aa: CASSGYQGLSGTEAFF
cdr3_nt: TGCGCCAGCAGCGGATACCAGGGCCTAAGTGGCACTGAAGCTTTCTTT

j_call: TRBJ2-2
v_call: TRBV16
cdr3_length: 14
d_call: .
clone_size: .
cdr3_aa: CASSHLWEAGELFF
cdr3_nt: TGTGCCAGCAGCCACCTTTGGGAGGCCGGGGAGCTGTTTTTT

j_call: TRBJ1-5
v_call: TRBV19
cdr3_length: 16
d_call: .
clone_size: .
cdr3_aa: CASTPAGGVDGQPQHF
cdr3_nt: TGTGCCAGTACCCCTGCGGGGGGTGTGGACGGCCAGCCCCAGCATTTT

j_call: TRBJ1-5
v_call: TRBV19
cdr3_length: 15
d_call: TRBD1
clone_size: .
cdr3_aa: CASSIPRQGHQPQHF
cdr3_nt: TGTGCCAGTAGTATACCCAGACAGGGTCATCAGCCCCAGCATTTT

j_call: TRBJ2-5
v_call: TRBV29-1
cdr3_length: 15
d_call: TRBD2
clone_size: .
cdr3_aa: CSVLGLAGVQETQYF
cdr3_nt: TGCAGCGTCCTGGGACTAGCGGGAGTCCAGGAGACCCAGTACTTC

j_call: TRBJ2-3
v_call: TRBV11-2
cdr3_length: 16
d_call: .
clone_size: .
cdr3_aa: CASSLTTSTDTDTQYF
cdr3_nt: TGTGCCAGCAGCCTTACGACTTCGACAGACACAGATACGCAGTATTTT

j_call: TRBJ1-1
v_call: TRBV28
cdr3_length: 14
d_call: .
clone_size: .
cdr3_aa: CASSLMWARHEAFF
cdr3_nt: TGTGCCAGCAGTTTAATGTGGGCTCGGCATGAAGCTTTCTTT

j_call: TRBJ1-3
v_call: TRBV2
cdr3_length: 14
d_call: .
clone_size: .
cdr3_aa: CALRGGVSGNTIYF
cdr3_nt: TGTGCCCTAAGAGGGGGGGTTTCTGGAAACACCATATATTTT

j_call: TRBJ1-1
v_call: TRBV19
cdr3_length: 15
d_call: TRBD1
clone_size: .
cdr3_aa: CASSITGQGATEAFF
cdr3_nt: TGTGCCAGTAGTATAACGGGACAGGGGGCGACTGAAGCTTTCTTT

j_call: TRBJ2-2
v_call: TRBV19
cdr3_length: 13
d_call: .
clone_size: .
cdr3_aa: CASSIARAGELFF
cdr3_nt: TGTGCCAGTAGTATTGCTAGAGCCGGGGAGCTGTTTTTT

j_call: TRBJ2-1
v_call: TRBV11-2
cdr3_length: 17
d_call: .
clone_size: .
cdr3_aa: CASSKPTGRAQVNEQFF
cdr3_nt: TGTGCCAGCAGCAAACCCACCGGGCGGGCACAAGTAAATGAGCAGTTCTTC

j_call: TRBJ1-2
v_call: TRBV20-1
cdr3_length: 11
d_call: .
clone_size: .
cdr3_aa: CSARRPYGYTF
cdr3_nt: TGCAGTGCTCGGCGGCCCTATGGCTACACCTTC

j_call: TRBJ1-2
v_call: TRBV27
cdr3_length: 14
d_call: TRBD1
clone_size: .
cdr3_aa: CASSSDDRGRGYTF
cdr3_nt: TGTGCCAGCAGTTCCGACGACAGGGGACGCGGCTACACCTTC

j_call: TRBJ1-2
v_call: TRBV7-3
cdr3_length: 13
d_call: TRBD1
clone_size: .
cdr3_aa: CASSGTGGEGYTF
cdr3_nt: TGTGCCAGCAGTGGGACAGGGGGAGAGGGCTACACCTTC

j_call: TRBJ2-2
v_call: TRBV27
cdr3_length: 17
d_call: .
clone_size: .
cdr3_aa: CASSFLGVQGNTGELFF
cdr3_nt: TGTGCCAGCAGTTTTTTGGGTGTACAGGGAAACACCGGGGAGCTGTTTTTT

j_call: TRBJ1-1
v_call: TRBV5-1
cdr3_length: 16
d_call: TRBD1
clone_size: .
cdr3_aa: CASSLEGRGTGTEAFF
cdr3_nt: TGCGCCAGCAGCTTGGAGGGCAGGGGGACAGGCACTGAAGCTTTCTTT

j_call: TRBJ2-3
v_call: TRBV10-1
cdr3_length: 13
d_call: .
clone_size: .
cdr3_aa: CASEESSTDTQYF
cdr3_nt: TGCGCCAGCGAGGAGTCCTCCACAGATACGCAGTATTTT

j_call: TRBJ1-2
v_call: TRBV6-5
cdr3_length: 13
d_call: TRBD1
clone_size: .
cdr3_aa: CASKLSGTAVYTF
cdr3_nt: TGTGCCAGCAAACTCTCCGGGACAGCGGTCTACACCTTC

j_call: TRBJ2-2
v_call: TRBV24-1
cdr3_length: 15
d_call: .
clone_size: .
cdr3_aa: CATGSSREDSGELFF
cdr3_nt: TGTGCCACCGGAAGTAGCAGGGAAGACTCCGGGGAGCTGTTTTTT

j_call: TRBJ1-6
v_call: TRBV3-1/TRBV3-2
cdr3_length: 13
d_call: .
clone_size: .
cdr3_aa: CASSQVADSPLHF
cdr3_nt: TGTGCCAGCAGCCAAGTGGCCGATTCACCCCTCCACTTT

j_call: TRBJ1-1
v_call: TRBV30
cdr3_length: 12
d_call: TRBD1
clone_size: .
cdr3_aa: CAWDRGPTEAFF
cdr3_nt: TGTGCCTGGGACAGGGGGCCCACTGAAGCTTTCTTT

j_call: TRBJ2-1
v_call: TRBV24-1
cdr3_length: 15
d_call: .
clone_size: .
cdr3_aa: CATSDLQRDSGEQFF
cdr3_nt: TGTGCCACCAGTGATTTGCAAAGAGATAGCGGCGAGCAGTTCTTC

j_call: TRBJ2-2
v_call: TRBV19
cdr3_length: 15
d_call: TRBD1
clone_size: .
cdr3_aa: CASSILQGSNGELFF
cdr3_nt: TGTGCCAGTAGTATTCTACAGGGGTCGAACGGGGAGCTGTTTTTT

j_call: TRBJ1-5
v_call: TRBV30
cdr3_length: 14
d_call: TRBD1
clone_size: .
cdr3_aa: CAWSVTGGAQPQHF
cdr3_nt: TGTGCCTGGAGTGTCACAGGGGGGGCTCAGCCCCAGCATTTT

j_call: TRBJ1-1
v_call: TRBV29-1
cdr3_length: 12
d_call: TRBD1
clone_size: .
cdr3_aa: CSAGGWNTEAFF
cdr3_nt: TGTAGTGCAGGGGGCTGGAACACTGAAGCTTTCTTT

j_call: TRBJ2-1
v_call: TRBV27
cdr3_length: 15
d_call: .
clone_size: once
cdr3_aa: CASSFTESSYNEQFF
cdr3_nt: TGTGCCAGCAGTTTTACGGAGAGCTCCTACAATGAGCAGTTCTTC

j_call: TRBJ2-1
v_call: TRBV19
cdr3_length: 16
d_call: .
clone_size: .
cdr3_aa: CASNPGTPSSYNEQFF
cdr3_nt: TGTGCCAGTAATCCCGGGACACCCAGCTCCTACAATGAGCAGTTCTTC

j_call: TRBJ1-1
v_call: TRBV3-1/TRBV3-2
cdr3_length: 16
d_call: .
clone_size: .
cdr3_aa: CASSQEGRPTNTEAFF
cdr3_nt: TGTGCCAGCAGCCAAGAGGGCAGGCCCACGAACACTGAAGCTTTCTTT

j_call: TRBJ2-3
v_call: TRBV7-9
cdr3_length: 13
d_call: TRBD1
clone_size: .
cdr3_aa: CASSPGTGDTQYF
cdr3_nt: TGTGCCAGCAGCCCGGGGACAGGGGATACGCAGTATTTT

j_call: TRBJ2-7
v_call: TRBV7-3
cdr3_length: 14
d_call: .
clone_size: .
cdr3_aa: CASSVDLSSYEQYF
cdr3_nt: TGTGCCAGCAGCGTCGACTTATCCTCCTACGAGCAGTACTTC

j_call: TRBJ1-1
v_call: TRBV24-1
cdr3_length: 14
d_call: .
clone_size: .
cdr3_aa: CATSDSERVTEAFF
cdr3_nt: TGTGCCACCAGTGACTCCGAGAGGGTCACTGAAGCTTTCTTT

j_call: TRBJ1-5
v_call: TRBV19
cdr3_length: 18
d_call: .
clone_size: .
cdr3_aa: CASSQEGGDDYSNQPQHF
cdr3_nt: TGTGCCAGTAGCCAAGAGGGAGGAGACGATTATAGCAATCAGCCCCAGCATTTT

j_call: TRBJ1-1
v_call: TRBV15
cdr3_length: 14
d_call: .
clone_size: .
cdr3_aa: CATSLEVRKTEAFF
cdr3_nt: TGTGCCACCAGTCTAGAGGTCAGAAAGACTGAAGCTTTCTTT

j_call: TRBJ1-2
v_call: TRBV28
cdr3_length: 13
d_call: TRBD1
clone_size: .
cdr3_aa: CASSRGQGTGYTF
cdr3_nt: TGTGCCAGCAGTCGGGGACAGGGGACTGGCTACACCTTC

j_call: TRBJ2-5
v_call: TRBV10-1
cdr3_length: 16
d_call: TRBD2
clone_size: .
cdr3_aa: CASSEAGLAGGGTQYF
cdr3_nt: TGCGCCAGCAGTGAGGCAGGACTAGCGGGAGGAGGGACCCAGTACTTC

j_call: TRBJ2-3
v_call: TRBV18
cdr3_length: 15
d_call: TRBD2
clone_size: .
cdr3_aa: CASSPTGLETDTQYF
cdr3_nt: TGTGCCAGCTCACCGACGGGACTAGAAACAGATACGCAGTATTTT

j_call: TRBJ1-6
v_call: TRBV2
cdr3_length: 16
d_call: TRBD1
clone_size: .
cdr3_aa: CASGKQRDRASSPLHF
cdr3_nt: TGTGCCAGCGGAAAGCAGCGGGACAGGGCAAGTTCACCCCTCCACTTT

j_call: TRBJ2-1
v_call: TRBV7-8
cdr3_length: 14
d_call: TRBD2
clone_size: .
cdr3_aa: CASSKGLAGGEQFF
cdr3_nt: TGTGCCAGCAGCAAGGGACTAGCGGGAGGTGAGCAGTTCTTC

j_call: TRBJ2-2
v_call: TRBV29-1
cdr3_length: 15
d_call: TRBD2
clone_size: .
cdr3_aa: CSGTLTSGGTGELFF
cdr3_nt: TGCAGCGGAACCCTGACTAGCGGAGGGACCGGGGAGCTGTTTTTT

j_call: TRBJ2-7
v_call: TRBV27
cdr3_length: 16
d_call: TRBD1
clone_size: .
cdr3_aa: CASSPATGTGDYEQYF
cdr3_nt: TGTGCCAGCAGTCCAGCGACCGGGACAGGGGACTACGAGCAGTACTTC

j_call: TRBJ2-7
v_call: TRBV9
cdr3_length: 20
d_call: TRBD1
clone_size: .
cdr3_aa: CASSVGPRLNPGTGFYEQYF
cdr3_nt: TGTGCCAGCAGCGTAGGCCCGCGCCTTAATCCGGGGACAGGGTTCTACGAGCAGTACTTC

j_call: TRBJ2-2
v_call: TRBV7-2
cdr3_length: 15
d_call: .
clone_size: .
cdr3_aa: CASSLGVQVTGELFF
cdr3_nt: TGTGCCAGCAGCTTAGGAGTTCAGGTCACCGGGGAGCTGTTTTTT

j_call: TRBJ1-1
v_call: TRBV1
cdr3_length: 15
d_call: .
clone_size: .
cdr3_aa: CTSSHSQGQVRQAFF
cdr3_nt: TGCACCAGCAGCCACTCCCAGGGACAGGTTAGACAAGCTTTCTTT

j_call: TRBJ2-5
v_call: TRBV11-3
cdr3_length: 16
d_call: .
clone_size: .
cdr3_aa: CASSFPALATQETQYF
cdr3_nt: TGTGCCAGCAGCTTCCCCGCACTAGCAACACAAGAGACCCAGTACTTC

j_call: TRBJ2-4
v_call: TRBV2
cdr3_length: 17
d_call: TRBD1
clone_size: .
cdr3_aa: CASSEVQGAGAKNIQYF
cdr3_nt: TGTGCCAGCAGTGAAGTACAGGGGGCTGGAGCCAAAAACATTCAGTACTTC

j_call: TRBJ1-5
v_call: TRBV19
cdr3_length: 15
d_call: TRBD1
clone_size: .
cdr3_aa: CASSIGGTGYQPQHF
cdr3_nt: TGTGCCAGTAGTATAGGGGGGACAGGGTATCAGCCCCAGCATTTT

j_call: TRBJ2-3
v_call: TRBV5-1
cdr3_length: 15
d_call: TRBD1
clone_size: once
cdr3_aa: CASSQQGGGTDTQYF
cdr3_nt: TGCGCCAGCAGCCAACAGGGGGGTGGCACAGATACGCAGTATTTT

j_call: TRBJ1-5
v_call: TRBV30
cdr3_length: 18
d_call: .
clone_size: .
cdr3_aa: CAWSVPGWTVDSNQPQHF
cdr3_nt: TGTGCCTGGAGTGTACCGGGGTGGACGGTGGATAGCAATCAGCCCCAGCATTTT

j_call: TRBJ1-1
v_call: TRBV30
cdr3_length: 12
d_call: .
clone_size: .
cdr3_aa: CAWSEYGTEAFF
cdr3_nt: TGTGCCTGGAGTGAGTACGGCACTGAAGCTTTCTTT